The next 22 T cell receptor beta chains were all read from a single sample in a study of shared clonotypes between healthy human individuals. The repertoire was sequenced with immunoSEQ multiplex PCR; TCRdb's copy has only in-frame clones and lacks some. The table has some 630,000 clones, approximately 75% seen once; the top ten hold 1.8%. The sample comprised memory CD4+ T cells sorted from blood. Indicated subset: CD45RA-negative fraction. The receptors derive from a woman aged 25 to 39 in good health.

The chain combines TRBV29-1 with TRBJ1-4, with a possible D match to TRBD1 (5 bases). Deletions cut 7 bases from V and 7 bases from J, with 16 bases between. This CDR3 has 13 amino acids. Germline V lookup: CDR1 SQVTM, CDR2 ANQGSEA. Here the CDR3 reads CSGKPGDGEKLFF. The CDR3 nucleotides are TGCAGCGGAAAACCCGGGGACGGTGAAAAACTGTTTTTT.

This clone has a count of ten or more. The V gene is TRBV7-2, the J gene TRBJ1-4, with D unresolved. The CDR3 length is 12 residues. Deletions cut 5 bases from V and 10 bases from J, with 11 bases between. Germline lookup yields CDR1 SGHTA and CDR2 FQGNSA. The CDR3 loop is CASSRGEGKLFF. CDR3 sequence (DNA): TGTGCCAGCAGCCGTGGGGAAGGAAAACTGTTTTTT.

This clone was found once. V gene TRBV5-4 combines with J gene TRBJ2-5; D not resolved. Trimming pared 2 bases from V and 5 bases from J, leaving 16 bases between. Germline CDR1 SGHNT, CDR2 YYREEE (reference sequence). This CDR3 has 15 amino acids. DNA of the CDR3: TGTGCCAGCAGCTTTGGGCCGTCCCAAGACGAGACCCAGTACTTC. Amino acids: CASSFGPSQDETQYF.

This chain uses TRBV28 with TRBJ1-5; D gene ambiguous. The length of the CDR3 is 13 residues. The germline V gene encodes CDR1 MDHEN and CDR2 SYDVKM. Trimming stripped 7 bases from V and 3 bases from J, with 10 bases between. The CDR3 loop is CASIASLNQPQHF. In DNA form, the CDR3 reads TGTGCCAGCATCGCATCGCTCAATCAGCCCCAGCATTTT.

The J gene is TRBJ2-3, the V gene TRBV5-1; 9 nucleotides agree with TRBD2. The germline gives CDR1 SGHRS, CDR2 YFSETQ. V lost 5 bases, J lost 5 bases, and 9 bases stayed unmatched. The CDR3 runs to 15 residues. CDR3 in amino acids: CASRRAGGREDTQYF. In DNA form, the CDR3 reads TGCGCCAGCAGGAGAGCGGGAGGCAGAGAAGATACGCAGTATTTT.

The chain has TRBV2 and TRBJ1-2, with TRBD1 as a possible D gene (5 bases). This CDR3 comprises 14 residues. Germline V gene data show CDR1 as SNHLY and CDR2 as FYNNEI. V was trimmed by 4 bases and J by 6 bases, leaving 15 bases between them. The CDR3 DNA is TGTGCCAGCAGTGTTTTGGCGGGGGAGGATGGCTACACCTTC. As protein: CASSVLAGEDGYTF.

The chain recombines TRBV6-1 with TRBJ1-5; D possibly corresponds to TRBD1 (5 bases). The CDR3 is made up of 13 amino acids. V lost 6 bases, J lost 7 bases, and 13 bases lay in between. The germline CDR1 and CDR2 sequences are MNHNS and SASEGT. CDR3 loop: CASRGPERQPQHF. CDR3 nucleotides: TGTGCCAGCAGGGGGCCGGAGAGACAGCCCCAGCATTTT.

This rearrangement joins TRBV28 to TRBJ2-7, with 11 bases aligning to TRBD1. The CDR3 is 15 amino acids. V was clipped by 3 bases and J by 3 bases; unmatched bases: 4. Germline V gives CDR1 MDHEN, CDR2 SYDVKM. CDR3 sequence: CASSFGTGGNYEQYF. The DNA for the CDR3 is TGTGCCAGCAGTTTCGGGACAGGGGGGAACTACGAGCAGTACTTC.

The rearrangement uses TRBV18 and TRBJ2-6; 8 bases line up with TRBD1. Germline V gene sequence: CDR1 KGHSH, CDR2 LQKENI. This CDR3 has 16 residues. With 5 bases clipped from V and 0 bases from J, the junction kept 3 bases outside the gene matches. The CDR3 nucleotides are TGTGCCAGCTCAAGGACAGGGTACTCTGGGGCCAACGTCCTGACTTTC. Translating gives CASSRTGYSGANVLTF.

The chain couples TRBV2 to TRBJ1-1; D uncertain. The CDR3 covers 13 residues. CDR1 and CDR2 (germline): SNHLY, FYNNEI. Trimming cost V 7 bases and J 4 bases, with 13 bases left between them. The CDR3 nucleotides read TGTGCCAGCACCCCTAACGCGGGCACTGAAGCTTTCTTT. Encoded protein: CASTPNAGTEAFF.

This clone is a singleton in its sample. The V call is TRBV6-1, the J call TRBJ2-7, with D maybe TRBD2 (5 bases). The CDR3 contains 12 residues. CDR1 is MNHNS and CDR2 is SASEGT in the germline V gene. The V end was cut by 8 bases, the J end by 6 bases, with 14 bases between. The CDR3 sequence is CASLRVFSEQYF. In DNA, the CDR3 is TGTGCCAGCCTGAGGGTCTTCAGCGAGCAGTACTTC.

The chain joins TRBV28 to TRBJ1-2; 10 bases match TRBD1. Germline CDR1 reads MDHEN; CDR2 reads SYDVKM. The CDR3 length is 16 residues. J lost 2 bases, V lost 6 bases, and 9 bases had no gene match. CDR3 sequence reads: CASRETGGGRNYGYTF. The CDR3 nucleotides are TGTGCCAGCAGGGAGACAGGGGGCGGGAGGAACTATGGCTACACCTTC.

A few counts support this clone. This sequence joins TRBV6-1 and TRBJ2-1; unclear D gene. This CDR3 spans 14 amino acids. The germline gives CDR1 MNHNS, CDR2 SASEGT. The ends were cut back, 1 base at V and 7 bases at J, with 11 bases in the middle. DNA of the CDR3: TGTGCCAGCAGTGAAGGGGCGAAGGCGAATGAGCAGTTCTTC. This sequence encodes CASSEGAKANEQFF.

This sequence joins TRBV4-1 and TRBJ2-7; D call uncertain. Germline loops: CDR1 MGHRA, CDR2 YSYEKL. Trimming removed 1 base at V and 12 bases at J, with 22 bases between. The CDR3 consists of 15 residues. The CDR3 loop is CASSQVDTTVGRLYF. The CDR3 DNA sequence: TGCGCCAGCAGCCAAGTAGACACTACAGTAGGGCGGCTGTACTTC.

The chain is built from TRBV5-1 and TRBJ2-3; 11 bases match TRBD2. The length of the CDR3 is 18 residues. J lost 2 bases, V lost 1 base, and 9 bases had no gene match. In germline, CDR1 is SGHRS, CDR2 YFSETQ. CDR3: CASSLSGTSGAPTDTQYF. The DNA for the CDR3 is TGCGCCAGCAGCTTGTCCGGGACTAGCGGAGCCCCCACAGATACGCAGTATTTT.

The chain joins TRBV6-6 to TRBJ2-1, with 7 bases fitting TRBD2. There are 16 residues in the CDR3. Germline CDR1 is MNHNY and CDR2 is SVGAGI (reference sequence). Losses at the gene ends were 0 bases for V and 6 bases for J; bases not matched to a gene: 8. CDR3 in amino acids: CASSYSGWEGSNEQFF. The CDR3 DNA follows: TGTGCCAGCAGTTACTCGGGGTGGGAGGGAAGCAATGAGCAGTTCTTC.

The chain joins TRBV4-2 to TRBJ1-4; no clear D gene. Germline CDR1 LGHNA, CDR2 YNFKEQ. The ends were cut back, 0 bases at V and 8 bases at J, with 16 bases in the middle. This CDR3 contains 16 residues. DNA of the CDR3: TGTGCCAGCAGCCAAGATCTGAGGGCCGCATCCGAAAAACTGTTTTTT. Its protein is CASSQDLRAASEKLFF.

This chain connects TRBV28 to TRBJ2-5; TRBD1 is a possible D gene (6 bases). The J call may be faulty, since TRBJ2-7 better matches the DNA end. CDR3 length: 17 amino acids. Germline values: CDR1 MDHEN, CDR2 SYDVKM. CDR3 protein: CASSPWTAIMTGYEQYF. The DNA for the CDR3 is TGTGCCAGCAGCCCTTGGACAGCCATCATGACGGGCTACGAGCAGTACTTC.

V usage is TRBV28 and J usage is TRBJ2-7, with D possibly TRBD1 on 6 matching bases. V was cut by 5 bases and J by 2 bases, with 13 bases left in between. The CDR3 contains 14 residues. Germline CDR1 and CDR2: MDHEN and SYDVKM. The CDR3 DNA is TGTGCCAGCAGTCGAGGACAGTCAACCTACGAGCAGTACTTC. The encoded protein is CASSRGQSTYEQYF.

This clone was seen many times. CDR3 in amino acids: CASSFRGGRANYGYTF. CDR3 DNA: TGTGCCAGCAGTTTTAGGGGAGGTCGAGCTAACTATGGCTACACCTTC. V is TRBV28 and J is TRBJ1-2, with D maybe TRBD1 (5 bases). CDR1 and CDR2 (germline): MDHEN, SYDVKM. The CDR3 covers 16 residues. V lost 3 bases and J 0 bases, leaving 14 bases between the germline ends.

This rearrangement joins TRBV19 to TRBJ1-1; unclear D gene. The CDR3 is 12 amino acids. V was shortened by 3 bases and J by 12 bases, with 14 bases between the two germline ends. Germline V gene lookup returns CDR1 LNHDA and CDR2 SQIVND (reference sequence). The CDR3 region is CASSITPALPFF. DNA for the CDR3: TGTGCCAGTAGTATCACCCCGGCTCTACCTTTCTTT.

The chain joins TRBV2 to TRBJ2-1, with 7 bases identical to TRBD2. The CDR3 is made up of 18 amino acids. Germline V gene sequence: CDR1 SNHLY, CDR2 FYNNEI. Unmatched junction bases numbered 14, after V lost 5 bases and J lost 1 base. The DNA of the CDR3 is TGTGCCAGCAGTAGGCCGGGTGGCGGGAGTAGTTCCTACAATGAGCAGTTCTTC. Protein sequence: CASSRPGGGSSSYNEQFF.